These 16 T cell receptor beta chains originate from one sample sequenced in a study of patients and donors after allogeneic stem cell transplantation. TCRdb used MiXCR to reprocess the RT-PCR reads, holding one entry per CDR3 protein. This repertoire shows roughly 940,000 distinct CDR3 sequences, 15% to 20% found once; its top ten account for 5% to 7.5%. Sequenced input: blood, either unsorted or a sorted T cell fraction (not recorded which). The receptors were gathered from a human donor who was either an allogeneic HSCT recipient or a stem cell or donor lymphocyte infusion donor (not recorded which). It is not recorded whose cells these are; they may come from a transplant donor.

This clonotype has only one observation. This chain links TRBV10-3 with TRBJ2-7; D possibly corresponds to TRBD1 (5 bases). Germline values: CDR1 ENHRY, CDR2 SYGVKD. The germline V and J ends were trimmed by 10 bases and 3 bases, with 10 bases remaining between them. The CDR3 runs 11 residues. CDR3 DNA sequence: TGTGCCAAATGTAGGGGCTACGAGCAGTACTTC. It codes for CAKCRGYEQYF.

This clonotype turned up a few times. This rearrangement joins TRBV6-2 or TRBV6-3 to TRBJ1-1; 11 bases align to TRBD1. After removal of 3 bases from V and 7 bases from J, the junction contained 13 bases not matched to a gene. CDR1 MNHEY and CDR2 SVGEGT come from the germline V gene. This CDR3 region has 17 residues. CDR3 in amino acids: CASSYNFRDRGKNEAFF. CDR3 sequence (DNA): TGTGCCAGCAGTTATAATTTCCGGGACAGGGGGAAGAATGAAGCTTTCTTT.

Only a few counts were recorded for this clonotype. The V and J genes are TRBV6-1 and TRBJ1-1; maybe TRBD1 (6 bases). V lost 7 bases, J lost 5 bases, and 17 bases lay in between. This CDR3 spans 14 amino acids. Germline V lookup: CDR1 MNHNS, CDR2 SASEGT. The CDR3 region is CASTLQGGGTEAFF. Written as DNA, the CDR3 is TGTGCCAGCACCCTACAGGGCGGGGGAACTGAAGCTTTCTTT.

The CDR3 sequence: CSATLHGRRETQYF. The CDR3 DNA sequence: TGCAGTGCTACTCTTCACGGGAGGAGGGAGACCCAGTACTTC. The chain employs TRBV20-1 and TRBJ2-5; TRBD2 agrees at 7 bases. The CDR3 is made up of 14 amino acids. After removal of 4 bases from V and 5 bases from J, the junction contained 10 bases not matched to a gene. Germline loops: CDR1 DFQATT, CDR2 SNEGSKA (reference sequence).

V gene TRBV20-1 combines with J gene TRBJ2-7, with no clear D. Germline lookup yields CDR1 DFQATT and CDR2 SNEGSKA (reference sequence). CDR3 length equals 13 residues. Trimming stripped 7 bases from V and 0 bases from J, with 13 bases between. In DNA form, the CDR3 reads TGCAGTGTATCAGGTGGAGCCTCCTACGAGCAGTACTTC. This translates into CSVSGGASYEQYF.

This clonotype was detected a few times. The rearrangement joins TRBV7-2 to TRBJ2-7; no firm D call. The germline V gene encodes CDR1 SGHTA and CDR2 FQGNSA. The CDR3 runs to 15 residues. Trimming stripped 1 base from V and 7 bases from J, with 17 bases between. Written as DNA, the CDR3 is TGTGCCAGCAGCTTAGTCCCCAACCAGCCTTGGGAGCAGTACTTC. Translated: CASSLVPNQPWEQYF.

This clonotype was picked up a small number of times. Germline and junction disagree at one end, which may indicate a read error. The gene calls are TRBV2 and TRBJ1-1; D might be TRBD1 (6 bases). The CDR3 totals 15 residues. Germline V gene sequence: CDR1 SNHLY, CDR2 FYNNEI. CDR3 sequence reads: CASSAPRGANAEAFF. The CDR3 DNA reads TGTGCCAGCAGTGCCCCCCGGGGGGCGAACGCTGAAGCTTTCTTT.

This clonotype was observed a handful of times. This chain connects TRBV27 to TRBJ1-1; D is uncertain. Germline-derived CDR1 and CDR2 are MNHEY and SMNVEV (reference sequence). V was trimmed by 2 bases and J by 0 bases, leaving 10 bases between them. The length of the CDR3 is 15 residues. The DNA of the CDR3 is TGTGCCAGCAGTTTAACCTCCGGAATGAACACTGAAGCTTTCTTT. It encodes CASSLTSGMNTEAFF.

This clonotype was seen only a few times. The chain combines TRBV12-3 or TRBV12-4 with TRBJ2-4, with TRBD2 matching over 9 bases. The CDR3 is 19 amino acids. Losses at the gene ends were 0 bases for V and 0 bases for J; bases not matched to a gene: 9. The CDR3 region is CASSLAGLAGTLAKNIQYF. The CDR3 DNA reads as TGTGCCAGCAGTTTAGCGGGGCTAGCGGGGACCCTAGCCAAAAACATTCAGTACTTC.

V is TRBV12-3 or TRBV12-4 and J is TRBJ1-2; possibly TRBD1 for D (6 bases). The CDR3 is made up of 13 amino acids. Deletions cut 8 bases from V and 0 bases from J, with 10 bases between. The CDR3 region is CASLGHPNYGYTF. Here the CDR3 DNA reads TGTGCCAGCCTGGGACACCCTAACTATGGCTACACCTTC.

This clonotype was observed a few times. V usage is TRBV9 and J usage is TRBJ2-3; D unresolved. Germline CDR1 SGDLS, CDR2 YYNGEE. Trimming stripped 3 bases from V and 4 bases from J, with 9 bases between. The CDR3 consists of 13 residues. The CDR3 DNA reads TGTGCCAGCAGCGGAGTACGAGCAGATACGCAGTATTTT. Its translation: CASSGVRADTQYF.

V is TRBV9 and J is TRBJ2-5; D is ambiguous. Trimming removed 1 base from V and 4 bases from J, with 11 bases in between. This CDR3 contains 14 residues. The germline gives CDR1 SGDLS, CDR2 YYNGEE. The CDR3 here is CASSVYSWGETQYF. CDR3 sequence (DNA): TGTGCCAGCAGCGTATATTCGTGGGGAGAGACCCAGTACTTC.

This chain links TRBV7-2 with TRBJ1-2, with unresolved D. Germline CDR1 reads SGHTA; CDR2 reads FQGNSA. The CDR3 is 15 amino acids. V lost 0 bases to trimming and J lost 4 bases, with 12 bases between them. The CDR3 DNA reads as TGTGCCAGCAGCTTAGCGAATTCATGGATCTATGGCTACACCTTC. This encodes CASSLANSWIYGYTF.

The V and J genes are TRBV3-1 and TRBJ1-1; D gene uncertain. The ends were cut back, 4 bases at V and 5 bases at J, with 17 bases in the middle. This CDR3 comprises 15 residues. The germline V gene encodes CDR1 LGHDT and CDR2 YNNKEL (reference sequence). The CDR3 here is CASSRQDKKGTEAFF. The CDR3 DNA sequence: TGTGCCAGCAGCCGCCAAGATAAAAAAGGGACTGAAGCTTTCTTT.

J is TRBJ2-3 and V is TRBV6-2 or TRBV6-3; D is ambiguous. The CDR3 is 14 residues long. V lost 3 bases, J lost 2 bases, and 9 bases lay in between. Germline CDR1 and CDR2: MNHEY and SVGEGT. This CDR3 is CASSYFQSTDTQYF. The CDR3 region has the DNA TGTGCCAGCAGTTATTTTCAGTCCACAGATACGCAGTATTTT.

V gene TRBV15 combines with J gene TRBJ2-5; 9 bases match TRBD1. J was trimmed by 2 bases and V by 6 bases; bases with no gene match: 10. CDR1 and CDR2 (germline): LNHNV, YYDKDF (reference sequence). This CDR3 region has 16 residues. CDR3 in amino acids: CATRTNRGQKQETQYF. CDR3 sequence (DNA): TGTGCCACCAGGACTAACAGGGGGCAAAAGCAAGAGACCCAGTACTTC.